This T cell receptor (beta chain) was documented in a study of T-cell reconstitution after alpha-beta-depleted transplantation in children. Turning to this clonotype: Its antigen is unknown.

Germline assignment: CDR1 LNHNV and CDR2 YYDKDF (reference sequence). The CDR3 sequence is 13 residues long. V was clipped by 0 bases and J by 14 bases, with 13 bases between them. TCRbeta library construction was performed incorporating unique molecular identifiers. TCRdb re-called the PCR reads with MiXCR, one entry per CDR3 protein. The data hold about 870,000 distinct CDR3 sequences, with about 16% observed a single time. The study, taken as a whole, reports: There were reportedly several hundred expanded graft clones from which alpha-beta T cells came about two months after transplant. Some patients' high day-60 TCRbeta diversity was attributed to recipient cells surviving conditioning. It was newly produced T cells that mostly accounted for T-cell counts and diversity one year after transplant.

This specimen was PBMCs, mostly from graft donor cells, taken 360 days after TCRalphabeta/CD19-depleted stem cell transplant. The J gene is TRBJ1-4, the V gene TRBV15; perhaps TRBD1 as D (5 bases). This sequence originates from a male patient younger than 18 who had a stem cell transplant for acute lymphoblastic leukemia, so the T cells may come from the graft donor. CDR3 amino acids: CATSRDREVLLFF. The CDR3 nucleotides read TGTGCCACCAGCAGAGACAGGGAGGTTTTGCTGTTTTTT.